This T cell receptor (beta chain) is drawn from a study of T cell changes during pregnancy in multiple sclerosis. Deletions cut 4 bases from V and 4 bases from J, with 14 bases between. The length of the CDR3 is 14 residues. Germline V gives CDR1 GTSNPN, CDR2 SVGIG (reference sequence). Assay used: immunoSEQ multiplex PCR; TCRdb lists only in-frame clones, some missing. The repertoire holds about 56,000 clones, approximately 87% seen once, with approximately 5% in the top ten. The V gene is TRBV30, the J gene TRBJ1-3; the D gene is possibly TRBD1 (5 bases). Material for sequencing was peripheral blood from another person, used as feeder cells. The receptor was derived from a human donor whose cells served as feeder cells for cultures in a pregnancy study. The CDR3 coding sequence is TGTGCCTGGACTATCGGGACGTCGGGAAACACCATATATTTT. It is translated as CAWTIGTSGNTIYF.